The next 9 T cell receptor beta chains were all read from a single sample in a study of T cell responses to AZD1222 COVID-19 vaccine. Data came from immunoSEQ multiplex PCR; TCRdb stores just in-frame clones and leaves some out. The sample shows 100,000 to 150,000 clones, under 95% of them seen only once. The sequencing here drew on peripheral blood, taken 28 days after the second AZD1222 dose. The receptors shown here come from an adult who received the AZD1222 COVID-19 vaccine.

CDR3 protein: CASSLGQASTDTQYF. DNA of the CDR3: TGTGCCAGCAGCCTAGGACAGGCGAGCACAGATACGCAGTATTTT. The chain employs TRBV7-3 and TRBJ2-3; TRBD1 matches 7 bases. Trimming at V came to 5 bases and at J to 0 bases, leaving 5 bases not matched to a gene. The germline V gene has CDR1 SGHTA and CDR2 FQGTGA. This CDR3 is built from 15 residues.

This chain connects TRBV4-1 to TRBJ1-2; D is ambiguous. Trimming took 0 bases from V and 8 from J, leaving 10 bases between them. Looked up from germline, CDR1 is MGHRA and CDR2 is YSYEKL. CDR3 size: 13 residues. For the CDR3, the DNA is TGCGCCAGCAGCCAAGATTTTGGGGAGGGCTACACCTTC. Its protein product is CASSQDFGEGYTF.

The chain has TRBV27 and TRBJ1-1; unclear D gene. The V end was cut by 3 bases, the J end by 2 bases, with 7 bases between. The germline CDR1 and CDR2 sequences are MNHEY and SMNVEV (reference sequence). The length of the CDR3 is 13 residues. CDR3 DNA: TGTGCCAGCAGTTTGGTGGGCAACACTGAAGCTTTCTTT. This codes for CASSLVGNTEAFF.

The CDR3 region is CASRATGTLTDTQYF. CDR3 DNA sequence: TGTGCCAGCAGGGCCACAGGCACACTCACAGATACGCAGTATTTT. The rearrangement uses TRBV25-1 and TRBJ2-3; D possibly corresponds to TRBD1 (5 bases). Trimming took 6 bases from V and 2 from J, leaving 15 bases between them. Germline CDR1 and CDR2: MGHDK and SYGVNS. This CDR3 contains 15 residues.

The genes are TRBV19 and TRBJ1-6; possible D gene TRBD1, 6 bases. Germline V lookup: CDR1 LNHDA, CDR2 SQIVND (reference sequence). This CDR3 is built from 15 residues. V lost 6 bases and J 8 bases, leaving 17 bases between the germline ends. CDR3 sequence: CASRSGGRIDSPLHF. The DNA of the CDR3 is TGTGCCAGTAGGTCTGGGGGGCGTATTGATTCACCCCTCCACTTT.

The chain couples TRBV7-2 to TRBJ2-5; D may be TRBD1 (6 bases). Germline V gene data show CDR1 as SGHTA and CDR2 as FQGNSA. The CDR3 contains 14 residues. Trimming cost V 5 bases and J 7 bases, with 17 bases left between them. The DNA of the CDR3 is TGTGCCAGCAGCAGGGGACAACGCTCGGGGACCCAGTACTTC. Its translation is CASSRGQRSGTQYF.

The gene calls are TRBV9 and TRBJ1-4, with D possibly TRBD1 on 6 matching bases. The CDR3 is made up of 15 amino acids. Trimming pared 5 bases from V and 2 bases from J, leaving 13 bases between. Germline loops: CDR1 SGDLS, CDR2 YYNGEE. The DNA for the CDR3 is TGTGCCAGCAGTGTTGGGGGGGCCACTAATGAAAAACTGTTTTTT. Residues: CASSVGGATNEKLFF.

The rearrangement uses TRBV9 and TRBJ2-1, with 8 bases matching TRBD2. CDR3 length equals 16 residues. In germline, CDR1 is SGDLS, CDR2 YYNGEE. V trimming: 5 bases; J trimming: 4 bases; junction bases outside the gene matches: 11. The CDR3 DNA is TGTGCCAGCAGTGAAACAAGCACTAGCGGATACAATGAGCAGTTCTTC. This codes for CASSETSTSGYNEQFF.

This chain uses TRBV25-1 with TRBJ2-5, with D perhaps given as TRBD1 or TRBD2 (5 bases each). The CDR3 length is 15 residues. Germline V gene lookup returns CDR1 MGHDK and CDR2 SYGVNS. V lost 2 bases and J 5 bases, leaving 15 bases between the germline ends. The CDR3: CASSEMRGNKETQYF. For the CDR3, the DNA is TGTGCCAGCAGTGAAATGAGGGGAAACAAGGAGACCCAGTACTTC. Filled out from reference TRBV25-1 and TRBJ2-5, the complete variable domain reads EADIYQTPRYLVIGTGKKITLECSQTMGHDKMYWYQQDPGMELHLIHYSYGVNSTEKGDLSSESTVSRIRTEHFPLTLESARPSHTSQYLCASSEMRGNKETQYFGPGTRLLVL.